This T cell receptor (beta chain) was recorded in a study of T-cell reconstitution after alpha-beta-depleted transplantation in children. Unique molecular identifiers were used in preparing the TCRbeta library. TCRdb ran MiXCR on the PCR reads and lists one entry per CDR3 protein. The sample records 400,000 to 450,000 distinct CDR3 sequences, 43% being singletons. As to this clonotype: The target antigen is unknown.

Study outcomes and limitations: Several hundred expanded graft clones reportedly gave rise to the alpha-beta T cells present about two months after transplant. It was newly produced T cells that mostly accounted for T-cell counts and diversity one year after transplant.

The material sequenced was PBMCs, taken before TCRalphabeta/CD19-depleted stem cell transplant. The clonotype originates from a girl aged 2-10 years with aplastic anemia, due to receive a stem cell transplant.

CDR3 nucleotides: TGCAGCCCCCGGCCAGGGACAGGGTTTAGAGGCTACACCTTC. Amino acid sequence: CSPRPGTGFRGYTF. The gene calls are TRBV20-1 and TRBJ1-2, with TRBD1 identical over 9 bases. The CDR3 has 14 residues. In germline, CDR1 is DFQATT, CDR2 SNEGSKA (reference sequence).